The 3 T cell receptor beta chains presented below share a single source sample, sequenced in a study of cytomegalovirus exposure and HLA in healthy donors (dated by TCRdb to 2015 to 2018). Libraries were made using the immunoSEQ multiplex PCR assay. For the multiplex PCR, a mixture combining 60 forward primers for TCR Vbeta segments and 13 reverse primers for TCR Jbeta segments was used. The table comes from immuneACCESS by way of TCRdb, which keeps in-frame sequences with V and J called. Part of the clones is missing from these tables; in studies checked, under half for an unresolved V gene and the rest for unknown reasons. The sample has about 300,000 clones on record, around 86% of them singletons. The ten largest make up around 4% of the sample. The sequenced sample was PBMCs. The origin of the receptors is a man in his forties in good health and CMV-seropositive.

The genes are TRBV29-1 and TRBJ2-1, with 9 bases fitting TRBD2. The CDR3 extends over 17 amino acids. The J segment lost 0 bases and the V segment lost 0 bases, leaving 6 bases of the junction unmatched. The V gene's germline CDR1 is SQVTM and CDR2 ANQGSEA. The CDR3 DNA is TGCAGCGTTGAAGATCGCGGGAGGGTTAGCTCCTACAATGAGCAGTTCTTC. Translating gives CSVEDRGRVSSYNEQFF.

In the case of this clone: The sample has other DNA sequences that encode this CDR3 too. The V gene is TRBV6-5, the J gene TRBJ1-3, with D tentatively TRBD1 (5 bases). V was pared by 6 bases and J by 2 bases, with 11 bases between. Germline CDR1 reads MNHEY; CDR2 reads SVGAGI. The CDR3 sequence is 14 residues long. CDR3: CASRSGLAGNTIYF. The CDR3, as DNA: TGTGCCAGCAGGTCAGGGTTGGCTGGAAACACCATATATTTT.

The genes are TRBV4-1 and TRBJ1-5; 7 positions agree with TRBD1. V was pared by 3 bases and J by 3 bases, with 8 bases of the junction left unmatched. This CDR3 has 16 amino acids. Germline V gene sequence: CDR1 MGHRA, CDR2 YSYEKL. In DNA form, the CDR3 reads TGCGCCAGCAGCCAGCGTGCGGGACAGATCAATCAGCCCCAGCATTTT. This translates into CASSQRAGQINQPQHF.